Shown below are 19 T cell receptor beta chains from a single sample sequenced in a study of shared clonotypes between healthy human individuals. Repertoires were generated with immunoSEQ multiplex PCR, while TCRdb's copy carries only in-frame clones and drops some. Here the sample spans about 2,500,000 clones, about 92% being singletons. Specimen: naive CD4+ T cells sorted from blood. Subset in this sample: CD45RA+ positively selected. These receptors all stem from a man between 18 and 35 years old in good health.

This chain links TRBV5-4 with TRBJ2-3, with 10 bases lining up with TRBD2. CDR1 is SGHNT, CDR2 YYREEE, per germline (reference sequence). The CDR3 is made up of 15 amino acids. V gave up 0 bases and J gave up 5 bases; unmatched junction bases: 3. The CDR3 sequence: CASSLGLAGEDTQYF. The CDR3, as DNA: TGTGCCAGCAGCTTGGGTCTAGCGGGGGAAGATACGCAGTATTTT.

The chain employs TRBV10-2 and TRBJ2-1; TRBD2 matches 8 bases. The V and J ends lost 6 bases and 0 bases, in that order; junction bases with no gene match: 16. This CDR3 has 19 amino acids. Germline CDR1 and CDR2: WSHSY and SAAADI. CDR3 sequence (DNA): TGCGCCAGCAGCCCTATAATGGTATCGGGAGGGGTCTCCTACAATGAGCAGTTCTTC. It specifies CASSPIMVSGGVSYNEQFF.

The V call is TRBV4-3, the J call TRBJ2-7; 9 bases are shared with TRBD2. Looked up from germline, CDR1 is LGHNA and CDR2 is YSLEER. The CDR3 contains 17 residues. V dropped 0 bases and J dropped 4; count of bases not matched to a gene: 10. The CDR3 DNA reads as TGCGCCAGCAGCCAAGATTTTGTAGCGGGAGTCGGGTACGAGCAGTACTTC. Encoded protein: CASSQDFVAGVGYEQYF.

The rearrangement joins TRBV30 to TRBJ1-6; D might be TRBD1 (6 bases). Germline V gene sequence: CDR1 GTSNPN, CDR2 SVGIG (reference sequence). Trimming shortened V by 1 base and J by 10 bases, and 17 bases separated the two germline ends. The CDR3 totals 15 residues. The CDR3 DNA follows: TGTGCCTGGAGTGCGCAGGGGCGGTTGGCATCACCCCTCCACTTT. It specifies CAWSAQGRLASPLHF.

The rearrangement joins TRBV5-1 to TRBJ2-3; possibly TRBD1 or TRBD2 for D (5 bases each). CDR1 and CDR2 (germline): SGHRS, YFSETQ. Trimming pared 7 bases from V and 0 bases from J, leaving 15 bases between. This CDR3 contains 15 residues. The CDR3 DNA follows: TGCGCCAGCCGGGACGGCCGTGGGAGCACAGATACGCAGTATTTT. It encodes CASRDGRGSTDTQYF.

The genes are TRBV7-2 and TRBJ2-3; D is perhaps TRBD1 or TRBD2 (6 bases each). The CDR3 covers 15 residues. V lost 5 bases and J lost 0, with 12 bases in between. Germline loops: CDR1 SGHTA, CDR2 FQGNSA. The CDR3, as DNA: TGTGCCAGCAGCATAAAGGGGGGTAGCACAGATACGCAGTATTTT. The encoded protein is CASSIKGGSTDTQYF.

The chain is built from TRBV11-2 and TRBJ2-7, with a possible D match to TRBD1 (5 bases). V was shortened by 2 bases and J by 6 bases, with 8 bases between the two germline ends. The CDR3 spans 12 residues. CDR1 is SGHAT and CDR2 is FQNNGV in the germline V gene. For the CDR3, the DNA is TGTGCCAGCAGCTTATCAGGGTCCGAGCAGTACTTC. Amino acids: CASSLSGSEQYF.

The chain employs TRBV28 and TRBJ2-7; no clear D. CDR3 length: 18 residues. Germline V lookup: CDR1 MDHEN, CDR2 SYDVKM. Trimming took off 5 bases at V and 0 bases at J, with 23 bases between the two ends. In DNA, the CDR3 is TGTGCCAGCAGTATCTCCGGCATACCCCTAGGTCCCTCCTACGAGCAGTACTTC. Protein product: CASSISGIPLGPSYEQYF.

The chain links TRBV6-5 to TRBJ2-2; the D gene is possibly TRBD2 (6 bases). V lost 7 bases, J lost 5 bases, and 17 bases lay in between. The CDR3 sequence is 15 residues long. CDR1 MNHEY and CDR2 SVGAGI come from the germline V gene. CDR3 DNA sequence: TGTGCCAGCAACTTGGGGGGTCCGCGGACCGGGGAGCTGTTTTTT. Amino acids: CASNLGGPRTGELFF.

The CDR3 reads CASSFGLAGGIDTQYF. CDR3 DNA: TGTGCCAGCAGCTTCGGACTAGCGGGAGGTATAGATACGCAGTATTTT. The rearrangement uses TRBV5-5 and TRBJ2-3; 14 bases fit TRBD2. Germline assignment: CDR1 SGHKS and CDR2 YYEKEE (reference sequence). This CDR3 is built from 16 residues. V shed 2 bases, J shed 5 bases, and the junction held 4 bases outside the gene matches.

This chain connects TRBV7-2 to TRBJ2-1; 7 bases match TRBD2. Trimming removed 2 bases from V and 0 bases from J; junction bases left unmatched: 7. Germline values: CDR1 SGHTA, CDR2 FQGNSA. The CDR3 length is 17 residues. The CDR3 DNA reads TGTGCCAGCAGCTTATCGCGAGCGGGAAGCTCCTACAATGAGCAGTTCTTC. It yields the protein CASSLSRAGSSYNEQFF.

The CDR3 spells CASSLAGGYNEQFF. CDR3 nucleotide sequence: TGTGCCAGCAGCTTAGCGGGAGGATACAATGAGCAGTTCTTC. The chain joins TRBV7-6 to TRBJ2-1; D perhaps matches TRBD2 (6 bases). The V end was cut by 0 bases, the J end by 4 bases, with 7 bases between. The CDR3 runs 14 residues. The germline CDR1 and CDR2 sequences are SGHVS and FNYEAQ.

The chain couples TRBV4-3 to TRBJ1-1; TRBD1 matches 7 bases. Germline V gene sequence: CDR1 LGHNA, CDR2 YSLEER. The V and J ends lost 4 bases and 0 bases, in that order; junction bases with no gene match: 5. CDR3 length: 15 amino acids. The CDR3 sequence is CASSRGQVLNTEAFF. CDR3 coding DNA: TGCGCCAGCAGCCGCGGACAGGTTTTGAACACTGAAGCTTTCTTT.

CDR3 loop: CAWGEHKGNTIYF. The DNA for the CDR3 is TGTGCCTGGGGCGAACATAAAGGAAACACCATATATTTT. This chain links TRBV30 with TRBJ1-3; no reliable D call. Per the germline V gene, CDR1 is GTSNPN and CDR2 is SVGIG (reference sequence). The CDR3 sequence is 13 residues long. Trimming took off 5 bases at V and 4 bases at J, with 12 bases between the two ends.

This clone was seen once. V and J are TRBV18 and TRBJ2-6; a possible D gene is TRBD1 (6 bases). The germline V and J ends were trimmed by 3 bases and 3 bases, with 9 bases remaining between them. The CDR3 covers 15 residues. Germline-derived CDR1 and CDR2 are KGHSH and LQKENI. The chain's CDR3 is CASSPRTDGANVLTF. DNA of the CDR3: TGTGCCAGCTCACCTCGGACAGATGGGGCCAACGTCCTGACTTTC. The full variable domain, rest sourced from reference TRBV18 and TRBJ2-6, is NAGVMQNPRHLVRRRGQEARLRCSPMKGHSHVYWYRQLPEEGLKFMVYLQKENIIDESGMPKERFSAEFPKEGPSILRIQQVVRGDSAAYFCASSPRTDGANVLTFGAGSRLTVL.

As to this clone: The same CDR3 also results from other DNA sequences found in this sample. The CDR3 sequence is CASSPRSQETQYF. Written as DNA, the CDR3 is TGTGCCAGCTCACCACGGAGCCAAGAGACCCAGTACTTC. The chain is built from TRBV18 and TRBJ2-5, with D unclear. Germline-derived CDR1 and CDR2 are KGHSH and LQKENI. The CDR3 totals 13 residues. Trimming stripped 1 base from V and 1 base from J, with 4 bases between.

The CDR3 loop is CASSLDLSPYYEQYF. For the CDR3, the DNA is TGTGCCAGCAGCTTAGATTTGTCCCCATACTACGAGCAGTACTTC. The chain has TRBV11-2 and TRBJ2-7; D remains ambiguous. CDR1 is SGHAT, CDR2 FQNNGV, per germline. V was clipped by 0 bases and J by 3 bases, with 12 bases between them. This CDR3 is 15 amino acids long.

The rearrangement joins TRBV15 to TRBJ2-5; 8 bases line up with TRBD1. The DNA matches TRBJ2-7 better at its end, which makes the J call doubtful. The CDR3 consists of 14 residues. The V gene's germline CDR1 is LNHNV and CDR2 YYDKDF (reference sequence). CDR3 residues: CATSRGTGHGEQYF. CDR3 DNA sequence: TGTGCCACCAGCAGAGGGACAGGGCACGGCGAGCAGTACTTC.

This rearrangement joins TRBV5-1 to TRBJ1-1; D uncertain. CDR1 SGHRS and CDR2 YFSETQ come from the germline V gene. The CDR3 length is 13 residues. The V gene lost 4 bases and the J gene lost 1 base, with 8 bases spanning the gap. The CDR3 protein is CASSTAPNTEAFF. The DNA for the CDR3 is TGCGCCAGCAGCACAGCCCCGAACACTGAAGCTTTCTTT.